Listed here are 27 T cell receptor beta chains from one sample, sequenced in a study of Tregs in tolerant kidney transplant recipients. Some clones are missing from TCRdb's copy, which holds only in-frame ones; the method was immunoSEQ multiplex PCR. Of about 120,000 clones in the sample, roughly nine tenths are singletons; the top ten hold roughly 0.63%. The sample comprised CD4+ T cells from blood. The receptors shown here come from a human donor in good health.

The chain employs TRBV19 and TRBJ2-1; TRBD1 matches 9 bases. CDR1 and CDR2 (germline): LNHDA, SQIVND (reference sequence). The CDR3 is 15 amino acids. V lost 3 bases and J lost 9; bases outside the gene matches: 9. CDR3 coding DNA: TGTGCCAGTAGTATCTTCGGACAGGGGATGGGTGAGCAGTTCTTC. This gives the protein CASSIFGQGMGEQFF.

V usage is TRBV7-2 and J usage is TRBJ1-1; tentative D call: TRBD1 (6 bases). The V gene lost 5 bases and the J gene lost 3 bases, with 16 bases spanning the gap. The CDR3 spans 15 residues. Germline CDR1 and CDR2: SGHTA and FQGNSA. The chain's CDR3 is CASSPRSGADTEAFF. The CDR3 DNA is TGTGCCAGCAGCCCCCGCTCGGGGGCCGACACTGAAGCTTTCTTT.

This chain joins TRBV5-1 and TRBJ2-1; 16 bases match TRBD2. Germline CDR1 reads SGHRS; CDR2 reads YFSETQ. CDR3 length: 16 residues. J was trimmed by 7 bases and V by 4 bases; bases with no gene match: 5. The chain's CDR3 is CASSEGTSGRVNEQFF. Written as DNA, the CDR3 is TGCGCCAGCAGCGAAGGGACTAGCGGGAGGGTAAATGAGCAGTTCTTC.

The chain couples TRBV4-2 to TRBJ2-3, with 11 nucleotides matching TRBD2. Germline CDR1 LGHNA, CDR2 YNFKEQ. The ends lost 4 bases at V and 0 bases at J; junction bases unmatched: 6. There are 17 residues in the CDR3. The CDR3 DNA reads TGTGCCAGCAGCCCTACTCGGACTAGCGGGAGCACAGATACGCAGTATTTT. Its protein product is CASSPTRTSGSTDTQYF.

J is TRBJ2-6 and V is TRBV5-4; unclear D gene. Trimming stripped 0 bases from V and 0 bases from J, with 7 bases between. This CDR3 is 16 amino acids long. CDR1 is SGHNT, CDR2 YYREEE, per germline (reference sequence). The CDR3 region is CASSLGLNSGANVLTF. The CDR3 DNA reads as TGTGCCAGCAGCTTGGGCCTTAACTCTGGGGCCAACGTCCTGACTTTC.

The V gene is TRBV11-3, the J gene TRBJ2-3, with no clear D. Between the trimmed V and J ends, which lost 1 base and 1 base, there was a span of 6 bases. Germline CDR1 reads SGHNT; CDR2 reads YENEEA. The CDR3 spans 14 residues. The CDR3 coding sequence is TGTGCCAGCAGCTTAGGTGGACGCACAGATACGCAGTATTTT. Its translation is CASSLGGRTDTQYF.

This clone was seen just once. The sample has other DNA sequences that encode this CDR3 too. The genes are TRBV5-4 and TRBJ1-3, with D maybe TRBD1 (6 bases). The CDR3 extends over 14 amino acids. From germline, CDR1 is SGHNT and CDR2 YYREEE (reference sequence). Trimming shortened V by 2 bases and J by 0 bases, and 6 bases separated the two germline ends. This CDR3 is CASSLQGSGNTIYF. The CDR3 coding sequence is TGTGCCAGCAGCTTACAGGGCTCTGGAAACACCATATATTTT. Based on the CDR3 plus reference TRBV5-4 and TRBJ1-3, the full variable domain is ETGVTQSPTHLIKTRGQQVTLRCSSQSGHNTVSWYQQALGQGPQFIFQYYREEENGRGNFPPRFSGLQFPNYSSELNVNALELDDSALYLCASSLQGSGNTIYFGEGSWLTVV.

The chain employs TRBV7-2 and TRBJ2-7; 9 bases are shared with TRBD1. The trim removed 5 bases at V and 9 bases at J, leaving 14 bases unmatched. The CDR3 is 15 amino acids. Per the germline V gene, CDR1 is SGHTA and CDR2 is FQGNSA. CDR3 DNA sequence: TGTGCCAGCAGCCCCTACGGGACAGGGAAGAAGGCGCAGTACTTC. This codes for CASSPYGTGKKAQYF. The whole variable domain, remainder taken from reference TRBV7-2 and TRBJ2-7, is GAGVSQSPSNKVTEKGKDVELRCDPISGHTALYWYRQSLGQGLEFLIYFQGNSAPDKSGLPSDRFSAERTGGSVSTLTIQRTQQEDSAVYLCASSPYGTGKKAQYFGPGTRLTVT.

The chain combines TRBV7-6 with TRBJ2-7; 11 nucleotides line up with TRBD2. There are 14 residues in the CDR3. The trim removed 3 bases at V and 3 bases at J, leaving 1 base unmatched. Germline V gene data show CDR1 as SGHVS and CDR2 as FNYEAQ. The CDR3 loop reads CASSFTSGGYEQYF. In DNA, the CDR3 is TGTGCCAGCAGCTTCACTAGCGGGGGCTACGAGCAGTACTTC.

The chain has TRBV5-4 and TRBJ2-7; D is perhaps TRBD1 or TRBD2 (5 bases each). Germline V lookup: CDR1 SGHNT, CDR2 YYREEE (reference sequence). V gave up 2 bases and J gave up 4 bases, with 16 bases separating them. This CDR3 contains 15 residues. In nucleotides, the CDR3 is TGTGCCAGCAGCTTTTCCCTGGGGGAGACGTACGAGCAGTACTTC. It translates to CASSFSLGETYEQYF.

The table lists this clone with a count of one. The rearrangement links TRBV10-3 to TRBJ2-1; no firm D call. Trimming took 3 bases from V and 7 from J, leaving 4 bases between them. The CDR3 consists of 11 residues. The germline gives CDR1 ENHRY, CDR2 SYGVKD. The CDR3 DNA sequence: TGTGCCATCAGTGATATAAATGAGCAGTTCTTC. Encoded protein: CAISDINEQFF.

The rearrangement links TRBV5-1 to TRBJ2-3; no clear D. Looked up from germline, CDR1 is SGHRS and CDR2 is YFSETQ. Trimming left V 0 bases short and J 4 bases short, with 6 bases between. The CDR3 totals 13 residues. CDR3 DNA: TGCGCCAGCAGCTTGGAATCCCCAGATACGCAGTATTTT. It is translated as CASSLESPDTQYF.

V is TRBV6-1 and J is TRBJ2-7; D is unresolved. Germline CDR1 reads MNHNS; CDR2 reads SASEGT. The ends were cut back, 7 bases at V and 3 bases at J, with 10 bases in the middle. The CDR3 has 12 amino acids. Here the CDR3 DNA reads TGTGCCAGCATCGCCACCCTCTACGAGCAGTACTTC. Amino acids: CASIATLYEQYF.

The V and J genes are TRBV6-5 and TRBJ2-2; D is uncertain. With 2 bases removed from V and 5 bases from J, the gap between germline ends came to 15 bases. From germline, CDR1 is MNHEY and CDR2 SVGAGI. CDR3 length equals 16 residues. The CDR3 loop is CASSYGATTGTGELFF. DNA for the CDR3: TGTGCCAGCAGTTACGGAGCGACAACTGGTACCGGGGAGCTGTTTTTT.

The rearrangement links TRBV11-2 to TRBJ2-7, with TRBD1 matching 7 bases. Germline CDR1 reads SGHAT; CDR2 reads FQNNGV. V dropped 6 bases and J dropped 3; count of bases not matched to a gene: 11. The CDR3 covers 15 residues. CDR3 DNA: TGTGCCAGCAGGCGCACAGGGGAACCCCACTACGAGCAGTACTTC. This codes for CASRRTGEPHYEQYF.

The chain recombines TRBV30 with TRBJ2-2; possibly TRBD1 for D (5 bases). This CDR3 contains 13 residues. Trimming shortened V by 4 bases and J by 6 bases, and 12 bases separated the two germline ends. The germline CDR1 and CDR2 sequences are GTSNPN and SVGIG (reference sequence). CDR3 amino acids: CAWKVRAAGELFF. The CDR3 DNA reads as TGTGCCTGGAAGGTCAGGGCTGCCGGGGAGCTGTTTTTT.

The chain joins TRBV18 to TRBJ1-2, with D unclear. V lost 5 bases to trimming and J lost 2 bases, with 15 bases between them. CDR3 length equals 15 residues. In germline, CDR1 is KGHSH, CDR2 LQKENI. The CDR3 bases are TGTGCCAGCTCATTTTATACAGAGGTCAACTATGGCTACACCTTC. Amino acids: CASSFYTEVNYGYTF. Together with reference TRBV18 and TRBJ1-2, the CDR3 gives the full variable domain: NAGVMQNPRHLVRRRGQEARLRCSPMKGHSHVYWYRQLPEEGLKFMVYLQKENIIDESGMPKERFSAEFPKEGPSILRIQQVVRGDSAAYFCASSFYTEVNYGYTFGSGTRLTVV.

V is TRBV2 and J is TRBJ1-3; a weak D match, TRBD1 (6 bases). CDR1 and CDR2 from the germline V gene are SNHLY and FYNNEI. The V end was cut by 7 bases, the J end by 5 bases, with 24 bases between. The CDR3 is 17 amino acids. The CDR3 region has the DNA TGTGCCAGCACTACTAGGGACATCTCCCAGATGAGAAACACCATATATTTT. This translates into CASTTRDISQMRNTIYF. The whole variable domain, filled in from reference TRBV2 and TRBJ1-3, reads EPEVTQTPSHQVTQMGQEVILRCVPISNHLYFYWYRQILGQKVEFLVSFYNNEISEKSEIFDDQFSVERPDGSNFTLKIRSTKLEDSAMYFCASTTRDISQMRNTIYFGEGSWLTVV.

The genes are TRBV2 and TRBJ2-5; 16 nucleotides match TRBD2. CDR3 size: 14 residues. Germline CDR1 reads SNHLY; CDR2 reads FYNNEI. V trimming: 8 bases; J trimming: 5 bases; junction bases outside the gene matches: 2. CDR3 bases: TGTGCCAGCTCGGGACTAGCGGGGGGGGAGACCCAGTACTTC. Its translation is CASSGLAGGETQYF. The full variable domain, completed using reference TRBV2 and TRBJ2-5, is EPEVTQTPSHQVTQMGQEVILRCVPISNHLYFYWYRQILGQKVEFLVSFYNNEISEKSEIFDDQFSVERPDGSNFTLKIRSTKLEDSAMYFCASSGLAGGETQYFGPGTRLLVL.

The chain is built from TRBV10-3 and TRBJ2-7; D gene ambiguous. From germline, CDR1 is ENHRY and CDR2 SYGVKD. Trimming took off 4 bases at V and 2 bases at J, with 12 bases between the two ends. The CDR3 length is 14 residues. The CDR3 reads CAISVTQPPYEQYF. CDR3 in DNA: TGTGCCATCAGTGTGACTCAACCGCCCTACGAGCAGTACTTC.

The J gene is TRBJ1-1, the V gene TRBV2; tentatively, D is TRBD1 (5 bases). The V gene's germline CDR1 is SNHLY and CDR2 FYNNEI. V dropped 6 bases and J dropped 8 bases, with 7 bases sitting between them. This CDR3 region has 10 residues. CDR3 DNA sequence: TGTGCCAGCAGAGGGGTCGAAGCTTTCTTT. Amino acid sequence: CASRGVEAFF.

The chain couples TRBV7-9 to TRBJ1-1, with D perhaps matching TRBD1 (6 bases). Trimming removed 11 bases from V and 0 bases from J, with 19 bases in between. This CDR3 contains 15 residues. Germline CDR1 SEHNR, CDR2 FQNEAQ (reference sequence). CDR3 sequence: CAATPLQGLNTEAFF. CDR3 bases: TGTGCCGCTACCCCCCTCCAGGGGCTGAACACTGAAGCTTTCTTT. The full variable domain, with the rest looked up from reference TRBV7-9 and TRBJ1-1, is DTGVSQNPRHKITKRGQNVTFRCDPISEHNRLYWYRQTLGQGPEFLTYFQNEAQLEKSRLLSDRFSAERPKGSFSTLEIQRTEQGDSAMYLCAATPLQGLNTEAFFGQGTRLTVV.

Here the CDR3 DNA reads TGTGCCTGGAGTGTATTTTCGAGGGAAATGAAAGCTTTCTTT. Translated: CAWSVFSREMKAFF. V usage is TRBV30 and J usage is TRBJ1-1; D call uncertain. V was trimmed by 0 bases and J by 9 bases, leaving 17 bases between them. The CDR3 runs to 14 residues. Germline CDR1 GTSNPN, CDR2 SVGIG (reference sequence).

The chain recombines TRBV29-1 with TRBJ2-1; the D is unclear. The CDR3 sequence is 13 residues long. The V and J ends lost 5 bases and 6 bases respectively, with 14 bases between them. The germline V gene has CDR1 SQVTM and CDR2 ANQGSEA. In DNA, the CDR3 is TGCAGCGTTCCCTACTACCCTGGCAATGAGCAGTTCTTC. The encoded protein is CSVPYYPGNEQFF.

The V and J genes are TRBV5-6 and TRBJ1-1, with D hard to call. The germline V gene has CDR1 SGHDT and CDR2 YYEEEE. There are 15 residues in the CDR3. V was clipped by 0 bases and J by 0 bases, with 9 bases between them. The CDR3, as DNA: TGTGCCAGCAGCTTGGCCGGTCCTATGAACACTGAAGCTTTCTTT. Encoded protein: CASSLAGPMNTEAFF.

Notes on this clone: Other nucleotide sequences from this sample produce the same CDR3. V gene TRBV7-2 combines with J gene TRBJ2-1; 10 nucleotides match TRBD2. Germline V gives CDR1 SGHTA, CDR2 FQGNSA. This CDR3 has 16 amino acids. V dropped 6 bases and J dropped 0; count of bases not matched to a gene: 5. The CDR3 nucleotides read TGTGCCAGCAGTTTGAGCGGGAGGGCCTCCTACAATGAGCAGTTCTTC. It codes for CASSLSGRASYNEQFF.

This chain uses TRBV2 with TRBJ2-3; 8 nucleotides line up with TRBD2. The CDR3 has 14 residues. Per germline, CDR1 SNHLY and CDR2 FYNNEI. The ends lost 5 bases at V and 4 bases at J; junction bases unmatched: 5. CDR3 DNA sequence: TGTGCCAGCAGTACCAGCGGGAGCCCAGATACGCAGTATTTT. Translating gives CASSTSGSPDTQYF.